This TCR beta chain comes out of a study of molecular identifiers for immune sequencing clone quantification. Study conclusions and caveats: Clones carrying above 20 RNA copies accounted for over 98% of effector molecules, under 1% in naive cells.

This clonotype was counted only a few times. Its antigen is not identified. Bulk TCR library preparation followed previously described methods with listed TCR primers. TCRdb passed the PCR reads through MiXCR, listing each CDR3 protein once. The sample shows about 63,000 distinct CDR3 sequences, around 19% of them seen only once. From germline, CDR1 is WSHSY and CDR2 SAAADI. This CDR3 is 16 amino acids long. V gave up 6 bases and J gave up 4 bases, with 21 bases separating them. Naive CD8 libraries were made from roughly 20,000 to 1,000,000 sorted cells, and they used 10%, 30% or 50% RNA. Sorting was used to obtain naive CD8 T cells (CD8+CD4-CCR7+CD45RA+).

The chain combines TRBV10-2 with TRBJ1-2; weak D call: TRBD1 (6 bases). Sequenced material: naive CD8+ T cells from blood, with Jurkat cell RNA spiked in. Noted subset: FACS-sorted CD8+CD4-CCR7+CD45RA+ naive T cells. The source is a human donor in good health. Some libraries in this study had Jurkat cell RNA spiked in. The CDR3 sequence: CASSPRTGGAGYGYTF. CDR3 sequence (DNA): TGCGCCAGCAGCCCACGGACGGGGGGGGCCGGCTATGGCTACACCTTC.